This TCR beta chain was identified during a study of T-cell reconstitution after alpha-beta-depleted transplantation in children. The sample holds a few counts of this clonotype. Antigen specificity is unknown. Study-level findings and limits: It was newly produced T cells that mostly accounted for T-cell counts and diversity one year after transplant. Approximately two months post-transplant, alpha-beta T cells reportedly originated from several hundred expanded graft clones.

Trimming left V 0 bases short and J 0 bases short, with 12 bases between. CDR1 is SGHTA, CDR2 FQGNSA, per germline. The CDR3 has 17 residues. Preparation of the TCRbeta library used unique molecular identifiers. TCRdb independently ran MiXCR on the PCR reads; one entry per CDR3 protein. The sample carries a few hundred thousand distinct CDR3 sequences, roughly 21% recorded once. The J gene is TRBJ2-4, the V gene TRBV7-2, with a tentative D call TRBD2 (5 bases). The sequences come from PBMCs, mostly from graft donor cells, collected 180 days after TCRalphabeta/CD19-depleted stem cell transplant. The TCR was taken from a male patient younger than 18 who had a stem cell transplant for acute lymphoblastic leukemia, so the T cells may come from the graft donor. The CDR3 coding sequence is TGTGCCAGCAGCTTAGCTCCAGGAACTAGAGCCAAAAACATTCAGTACTTC. The encoded protein is CASSLAPGTRAKNIQYF.